This TCR beta chain was profiled in a study of blood T cell repertoires in COVID-19. Study as a whole: PBMCs, B-cell-depleted T cells, or T cells provided the cDNA or gDNA that made up the material.

Original processing methods: How many nucleated cells were present was estimated from reference gene primer amplification. Profiling relied on immunoSEQ multiplex PCR, and the TCRdb table lists in-frame clones only, not all of them. V, J and clone size reflect that table, while D and trimming were determined from the DNA. This repertoire shows 85,000 to 130,000 clones, just under 85% found once; its top ten account for roughly 3.3%. A few counts support this clone. Per germline, CDR1 LGHNA and CDR2 YNFKEQ. The V end was cut by 3 bases, the J end by 5 bases, with 19 bases between. The CDR3 is 17 amino acids.

The sample comprised peripheral blood. The sequence derives from a woman of 80 years or more with active or convalescent COVID-19. The chain uses TRBV4-2 and TRBJ2-2; maybe TRBD2 (5 bases). CDR3 protein: CASSQGKDRGFTGELFF. In DNA, the CDR3 is TGTGCCAGCAGCCAGGGAAAAGACCGGGGATTTACCGGGGAGCTGTTTTTT.